The clone carrying this TCR beta chain was seen a single time. No antigen is known for it. This CDR3 is 15 amino acids long. Trimming removed 2 bases at V and 7 bases at J, with 15 bases between. Germline assignment: CDR1 MDHEN and CDR2 SYDVKM. This sample is part of a study of cytomegalovirus exposure and HLA in healthy donors. Findings and caveats of the study: Immune exposure data for these donors was limited to CMV serostatus.

Use of 60 Vbeta and 13 Jbeta primers characterized the PCR. Assay: immunoSEQ multiplex PCR; the TCRdb copy retains only in-frame clones and omits some. This sample has roughly 200,000 clones, with roughly 68% found just once. This chain uses TRBV28 with TRBJ2-1; maybe TRBD2 (6 bases). The sequenced material came from PBMCs. The sequence derives from a man between 40 and 49 years old in good health and CMV-seropositive. Written as DNA, the CDR3 is TGTGCCAGCAGTTTAACGACTCTCCGGGGGAATGAGCAGTTCTTC. This translates into CASSLTTLRGNEQFF.